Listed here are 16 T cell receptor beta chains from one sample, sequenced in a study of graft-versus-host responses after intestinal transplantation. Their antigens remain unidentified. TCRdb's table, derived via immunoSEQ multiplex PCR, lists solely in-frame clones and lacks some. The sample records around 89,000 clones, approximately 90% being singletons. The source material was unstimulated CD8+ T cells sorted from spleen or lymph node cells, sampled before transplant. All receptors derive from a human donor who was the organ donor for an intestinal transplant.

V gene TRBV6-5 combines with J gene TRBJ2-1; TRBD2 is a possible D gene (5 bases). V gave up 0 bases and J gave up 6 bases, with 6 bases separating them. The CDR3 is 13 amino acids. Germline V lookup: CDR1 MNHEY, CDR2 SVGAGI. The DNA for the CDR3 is TGTGCCAGCAGTTACTCGAGGGTCAATGAGCAGTTCTTC. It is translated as CASSYSRVNEQFF.

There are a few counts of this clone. CDR3 loop: CASRGAGGNSGGELFF. The CDR3, as DNA: TGCGCCAGCAGAGGAGCGGGGGGGAATTCGGGTGGGGAGCTGTTTTTT. The chain employs TRBV4-3 and TRBJ2-2; 10 bases match TRBD2. V was clipped by 6 bases and J by 8 bases; unmatched bases: 12. CDR1 is LGHNA and CDR2 is YSLEER in the germline V gene. This CDR3 comprises 16 residues.

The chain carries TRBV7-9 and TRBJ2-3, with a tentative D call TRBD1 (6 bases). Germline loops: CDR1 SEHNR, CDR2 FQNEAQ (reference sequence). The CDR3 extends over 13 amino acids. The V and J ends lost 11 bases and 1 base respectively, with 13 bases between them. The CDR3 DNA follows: TGTGCCCCCGGGACATCCGGCACAGATACGCAGTATTTT. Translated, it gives CAPGTSGTDTQYF.

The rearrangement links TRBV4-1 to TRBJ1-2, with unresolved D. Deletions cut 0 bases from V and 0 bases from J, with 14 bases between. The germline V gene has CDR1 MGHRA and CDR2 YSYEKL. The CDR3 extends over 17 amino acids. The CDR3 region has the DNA TGCGCCAGCAGCCAAGATCTTTCCCGTGACTCTAACTATGGCTACACCTTC. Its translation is CASSQDLSRDSNYGYTF.

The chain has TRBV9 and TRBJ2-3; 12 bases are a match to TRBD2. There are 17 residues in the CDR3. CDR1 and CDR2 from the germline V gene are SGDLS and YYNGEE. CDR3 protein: CASGLAGGRPQRDTQYF. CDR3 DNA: TGTGCTTCCGGGCTAGCGGGGGGGCGACCCCAGAGAGATACGCAGTATTTT. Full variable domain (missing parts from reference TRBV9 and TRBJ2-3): DSGVTQTPKHLITATGQRVTLRCSPRSGDLSVYWYQQSLDQGLQFLIQYYNGEERAKGNILERFSAQQFPDLHSELNLSSLELGDSALYFCASGLAGGRPQRDTQYFGPGTRLTVL.

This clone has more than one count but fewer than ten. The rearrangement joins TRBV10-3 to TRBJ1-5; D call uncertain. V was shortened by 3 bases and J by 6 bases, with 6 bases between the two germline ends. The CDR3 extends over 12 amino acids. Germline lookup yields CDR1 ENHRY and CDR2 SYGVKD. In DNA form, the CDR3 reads TGTGCCATCAGTGATTTGGCTCAGCCCCAGCATTTT. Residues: CAISDLAQPQHF.

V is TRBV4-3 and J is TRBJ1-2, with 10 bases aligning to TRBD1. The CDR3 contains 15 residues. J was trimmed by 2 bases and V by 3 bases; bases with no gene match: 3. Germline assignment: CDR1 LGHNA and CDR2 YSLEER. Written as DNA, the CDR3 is TGCGCCAGCAGCCAGGTGGGACAGGGGAACTATGGCTACACCTTC. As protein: CASSQVGQGNYGYTF.

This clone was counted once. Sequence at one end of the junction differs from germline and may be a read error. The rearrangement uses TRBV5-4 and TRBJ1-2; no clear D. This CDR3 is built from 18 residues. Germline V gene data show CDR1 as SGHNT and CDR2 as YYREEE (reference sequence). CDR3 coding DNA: TGTGCCAGCAGCGGAGGTTCAGACGCCCCCACTTCCTTCTATGGCCACACCTTC. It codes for CASSGGSDAPTSFYGHTF.

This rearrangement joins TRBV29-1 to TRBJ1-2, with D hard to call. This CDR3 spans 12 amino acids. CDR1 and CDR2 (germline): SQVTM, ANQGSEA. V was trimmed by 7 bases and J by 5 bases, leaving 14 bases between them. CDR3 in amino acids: CSGTEGGYGYTF. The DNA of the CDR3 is TGCAGCGGTACGGAGGGCGGTTATGGCTACACCTTC. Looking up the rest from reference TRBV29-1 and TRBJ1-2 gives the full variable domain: SAVISQKPSRDICQRGTSLTIQCQVDSQVTMMFWYRQQPGQSLTLIATANQGSEATYESGFVIDKFPISRPNLTFSTLTVSNMSPEDSSIYLCSGTEGGYGYTFGSGTRLTVV.

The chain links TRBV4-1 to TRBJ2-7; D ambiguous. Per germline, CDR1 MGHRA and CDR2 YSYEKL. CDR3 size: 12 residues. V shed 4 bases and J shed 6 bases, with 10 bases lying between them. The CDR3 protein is CASSRSGREQYF. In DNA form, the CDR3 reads TGCGCCAGCAGCCGAAGTGGGCGCGAGCAGTACTTC.

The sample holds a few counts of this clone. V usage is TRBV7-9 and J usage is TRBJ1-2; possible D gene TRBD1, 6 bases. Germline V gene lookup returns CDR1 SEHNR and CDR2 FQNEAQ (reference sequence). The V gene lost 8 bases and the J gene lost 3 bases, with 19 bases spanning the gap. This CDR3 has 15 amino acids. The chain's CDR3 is CASDDRSAPDYGYTF. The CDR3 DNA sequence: TGTGCCAGCGACGACAGGTCGGCGCCAGACTATGGCTACACCTTC.

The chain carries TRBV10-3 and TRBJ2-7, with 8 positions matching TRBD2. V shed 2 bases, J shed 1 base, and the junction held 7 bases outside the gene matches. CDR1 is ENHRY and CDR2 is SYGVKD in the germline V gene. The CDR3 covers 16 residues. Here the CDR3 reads CAISERSGGVSYEQYF. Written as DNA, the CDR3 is TGTGCCATCAGTGAGAGATCGGGGGGGGTTTCCTACGAGCAGTACTTC.

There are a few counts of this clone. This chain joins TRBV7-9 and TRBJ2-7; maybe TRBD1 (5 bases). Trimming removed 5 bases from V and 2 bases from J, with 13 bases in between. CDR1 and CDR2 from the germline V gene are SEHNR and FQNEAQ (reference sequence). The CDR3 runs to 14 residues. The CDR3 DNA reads TGTGCCAGCAGCCCACAGGACGGACCCTACGAGCAGTACTTC. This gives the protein CASSPQDGPYEQYF.

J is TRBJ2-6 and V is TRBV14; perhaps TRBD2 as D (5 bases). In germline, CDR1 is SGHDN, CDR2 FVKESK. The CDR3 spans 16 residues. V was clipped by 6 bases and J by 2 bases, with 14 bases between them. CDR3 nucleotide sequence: TGTGCCAGCAGAGGCGAGGGCTCCCCTGGGGCCAACGTCCTGACTTTC. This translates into CASRGEGSPGANVLTF.

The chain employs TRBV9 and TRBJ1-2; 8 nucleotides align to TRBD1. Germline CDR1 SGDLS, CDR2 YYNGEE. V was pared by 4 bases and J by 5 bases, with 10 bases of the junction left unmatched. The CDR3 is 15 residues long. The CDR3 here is CASSPYRTGSYGYTF. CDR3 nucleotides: TGTGCCAGCAGCCCTTACAGGACAGGGTCTTATGGCTACACCTTC.

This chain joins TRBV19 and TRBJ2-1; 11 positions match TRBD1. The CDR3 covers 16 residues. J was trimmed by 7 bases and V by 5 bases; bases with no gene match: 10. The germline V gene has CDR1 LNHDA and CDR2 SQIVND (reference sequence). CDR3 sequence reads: CASSWGGTGGRNEQFF. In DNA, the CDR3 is TGTGCCAGTAGTTGGGGGGGGACAGGGGGTCGTAATGAGCAGTTCTTC.